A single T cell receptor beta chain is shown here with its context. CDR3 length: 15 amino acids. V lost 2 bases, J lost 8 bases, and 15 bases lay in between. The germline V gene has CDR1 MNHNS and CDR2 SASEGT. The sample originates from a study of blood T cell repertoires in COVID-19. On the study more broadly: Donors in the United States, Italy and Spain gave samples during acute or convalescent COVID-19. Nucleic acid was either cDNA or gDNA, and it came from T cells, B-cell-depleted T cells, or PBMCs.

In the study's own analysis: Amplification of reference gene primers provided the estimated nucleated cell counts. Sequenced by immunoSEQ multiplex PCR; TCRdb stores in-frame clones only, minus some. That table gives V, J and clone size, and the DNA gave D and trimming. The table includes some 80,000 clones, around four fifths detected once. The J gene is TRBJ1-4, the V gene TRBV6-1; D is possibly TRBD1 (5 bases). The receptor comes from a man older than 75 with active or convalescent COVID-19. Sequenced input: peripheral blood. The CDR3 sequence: CASSESLQGREKLFF. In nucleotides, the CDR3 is TGTGCCAGCAGTGAATCACTGCAGGGAAGGGAAAAACTGTTTTTT.